The rows below give T cell receptor beta chains drawn from one sample of a study of long-term antiretroviral therapy in people with HIV. The data were produced by immunoSEQ multiplex PCR, yet TCRdb's version contains in-frame clones alone and is incomplete. This sample has some 23,000 clones, with approximately 95% found just once. The specimen comprised unsorted PBMCs, sampled 7.6 years after starting antiretroviral therapy. The receptors derive from a woman between 35 and 50 years old with HIV. The CDR3 runs from the conserved cysteine through the conserved F or W. A D gene is named only where the DNA matches it firmly. Clone size is not always given. Where it is, it says once, few, many or a class for expanded clones.

V gene	clone size	J gene	D gene	CDR3 DNA	CDR3 protein
TRBV4-1	.	TRBJ2-1	.	TGCGCCAGCAGCCAAGGTCACGGAGCAGGTCGAAACAATGAGCAGTTCTTC	CASSQGHGAGRNNEQFF
TRBV25-1	.	TRBJ2-2	.	TGTGCCAGCAGTGAACTCGGCAGGGTTAACGGGGAGCTGTTTTTT	CASSELGRVNGELFF
TRBV5-1	.	TRBJ1-1	.	TGCGCCAGCAGCTTGCCCTCGACAGTGAACACTGAAGCTTTCTTT	CASSLPSTVNTEAFF
TRBV10-2	.	TRBJ2-1	TRBD2	TGCGCCAGCAGTGTTAGCGGGGGCTACAATGAGCAGTTCTTC	CASSVSGGYNEQFF
TRBV7-8	.	TRBJ1-1	.	TGTGCCAGCGCCGTACGATGGGCCAAGGGCGCTGAAGCTTTCTTT	CASAVRWAKGAEAFF
TRBV4-1	.	TRBJ1-2	.	TGCGCCAGCTCCCCACGCGAGGGTGAGGGCTACACCTTC	CASSPREGEGYTF
TRBV27	.	TRBJ2-7	.	TGTGCCAGCAGTCTGGCGGGGGCTAGCCACGAGCAGTACTTC	CASSLAGASHEQYF
TRBV7-2	.	TRBJ1-2	TRBD1	TGTGCCAGCACCGCAACCCAGGGGACAGGGGCCGCCCAAGGGGGCTACACCTTC	CASTATQGTGAAQGGYTF
TRBV4-3	.	TRBJ1-1	.	TGCGCCAGCAGCCAATACGTCGGGGGACAGAACACTGAAGCTTTCTTT	CASSQYVGGQNTEAFF
TRBV29-1	.	TRBJ2-5	TRBD1	TGCAGCGTCGGGACAGAGCAAGAGACCCAGTACTTC	CSVGTEQETQYF
TRBV14	.	TRBJ2-1	TRBD1	TGTGCCAGCGGACGACAGGGGTCCGATGAGCAGTTCTTC	CASGRQGSDEQFF
TRBV18	once	TRBJ2-1	.	TGTGCCAGCTCACCACTAGCGGCCTACAATGAGCAGTTCTTC	CASSPLAAYNEQFF
TRBV11-1	once	TRBJ2-2	.	TGTGCCAGCAGCTTACAGCTTGGCGGGGAGCCCGGGGAGCTGTTTTTT	CASSLQLGGEPGELFF
TRBV7-8	.	TRBJ1-1	.	TGTGCCAGCAGCCCCCTTTATGGAGGGATGAACACTGAAGCTTTCTTT	CASSPLYGGMNTEAFF